This T cell receptor beta chain is drawn from a study of lymphopenia after photon versus proton radiotherapy. Notes on this clone: The antigen remains undetermined.

Sequencing was performed with immunoSEQ multiplex PCR; in TCRdb, only in-frame clones are kept and a portion is missing. The repertoire consists of around 70,000 clones, with more than 75% occurring once and the leading ten covering roughly 3%. Study-wide points: Under photons, naive T cells and diversity fell while effector/memory populations rose. In patients who died, overall survival fell as post-nadir TCR diversity dropped more. Post-nadir diversity loss with photons came from oligoclonal expansion, particularly CD8+ Temra cells. Only patients who died were analyzed for survival; proton advantage is unproven.

V shed 5 bases and J 10 bases; nucleotides not matched to a gene: 17. The length of the CDR3 is 16 residues. Germline V gene sequence: CDR1 SEHNR, CDR2 FQNEAQ (reference sequence). This chain uses TRBV7-9 with TRBJ1-2, with TRBD1 identical over 9 bases. The sequencing here drew on peripheral blood, taken from a patient treated with photon-based radiotherapy. The sequence was obtained from a woman between 65 and 79 years old with pancreatic cancer. The CDR3 here is CASSPQGGTGSAPYTF. DNA for the CDR3: TGTGCCAGCAGCCCCCAAGGGGGGACAGGGTCCGCTCCCTACACCTTC.